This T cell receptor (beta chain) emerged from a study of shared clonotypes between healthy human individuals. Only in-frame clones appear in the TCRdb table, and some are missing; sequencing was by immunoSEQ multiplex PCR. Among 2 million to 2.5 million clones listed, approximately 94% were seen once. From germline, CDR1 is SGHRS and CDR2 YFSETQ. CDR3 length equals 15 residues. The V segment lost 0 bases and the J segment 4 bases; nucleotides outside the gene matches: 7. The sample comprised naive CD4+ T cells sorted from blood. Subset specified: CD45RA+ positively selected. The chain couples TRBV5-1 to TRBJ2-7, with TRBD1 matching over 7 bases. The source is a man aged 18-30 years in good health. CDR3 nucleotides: TGCGCCAGCAGCTTGGGTGTGGGACAGACATACGAGCAGTACTTC. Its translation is CASSLGVGQTYEQYF.